This T cell receptor (beta chain) was captured in a study of shared clonotypes between healthy human individuals (dated by TCRdb to 2019 to 2021). Background for the entire study: A couple of women and a few men aged 18 to 49 years were included in the cohort. For each donor, three plates each were used for CD4 naive and CD4 memory, two plates were used for CD8 naive, and one plate was used for CD8 memory. To estimate repertoire size and how much clonotype sharing occurs between individuals, the study deeply sequenced the blood TCR repertoires of five or six healthy adults. To increase sequencing depth and limit assay-specific biases, different laboratories used diverse techniques to prepare libraries and sequence TCR repertoires. Leukapheresis yielded between about 0.9 and 8.9 billion PBMCs per donor. Here is what the overall study found, with its caveats: Based on pairwise subsampling, the degree of clonotype sharing among donors was expected to be affected by sequencing depth. Compared with non-shared clonotypes, the clonotypes found in all four sorted-subset donors had higher generation probabilities. The genetic and exposure-history diversity represented was limited by the small number of donors. Rarefaction of sorted-subset datasets indicated incomplete sequencing despite the large sequencing depth. Larger estimated clonotype richness was generally found for naive subsets than for memory subsets. About 4.5% of naive CD4, 3.5% of naive CD8, 2.3% of memory CD4, and approximately 0.39% of memory CD8 clonotypes were shared across a few donors. Sampling was limited to blood, and TCR repertoires in tissue likely differ from TCR repertoires in blood.

CDR1 SGHAT and CDR2 FQNNGV were looked up in the germline V gene. The CDR3 runs 13 residues from the cysteine to the phenylalanine. Here the CDR3 DNA is all that survives: 39 bases in frame from base 1. A distance of 10 bases separates the germline ends of V and J, which lose 5 bases and 8 bases respectively. Remarks on this clone: Its antigen is unknown. No quality values exist for individual bases; no much larger clone is one base distant.

Using the deep immunoSEQ assay, multiplex PCR amplified TCR CDR3 regions from genomic DNA. Genomic DNA extracted from each cell subset was distributed evenly over all wells of several immunoSEQ 96-well plates, and each plate served as one replicate. For sorted subsets, roughly 200 ng of genomic DNA, equivalent to 30,000 or so T cell genomes, went into each replicate PCR. The purified libraries were quantified using a Qubit 3.0 fluorometer, sized with a Bioanalyzer 2100, and then quantified again using the KAPA Library Quantification kit. Every immunoSEQ 96-well plate was sequenced on a dedicated single-read 150-cycle Illumina NextSeq 550 flow cell. From the authors' description of their analysis: Because the immunoSEQ output held only junctional sequences and lacked quality scores, the filtering could not match the filtering applied to full-length reads. To assign V/J genes and CDR3, sequences were annotated using PyIR, a Python wrapper for IgBLAST v1.9, with IMGT germline references. Any read was removed if the V/J assignment was weak (E-value above 1e-6), the CDR3 was missing, or the read contained stop codons, out-of-frame junctions, or ambiguous translated residues. V3J clonotypes were defined by identical inferred V gene, J gene, and CDR3 amino acid sequence. The percentage overlap between two repertoires was calculated by dividing the number of shared unique clonotypes by the size of the smaller repertoire. Richness of each repertoire was evaluated using RTK rarefaction, the Chao1 estimator, and Recon v2.1 estimates of unobserved clonotypes. Generation probabilities were computed with OLGA for all TCRbeta clonotypes obtained by the gDNA method from several donors. TCRdb holds this immuneACCESS table with in-frame rearrangements only. Some clones are missing; in checked studies, unresolved V genes explain under half, and the rest has no known cause. V and J calls and clone size come straight from that table; D and trimming were deduced from the DNA. This sample lists 550,000 to 800,000 clones; about 74% were detected once. More than 1.5% of the sample is in the top ten clones.

Healthy HIV-negative adults with no recently reported acute infections or vaccinations were included as donors. All donors were Caucasian adults living in Nashville, Tennessee, USA. CD4+ T cells were enriched by magnetic negative selection; naive cells were then positively selected on CD45RA, and the negative fraction formed the memory subset. Blood was obtained by leukapheresis, after which PBMCs were separated by Ficoll-Histopaque density gradient centrifugation and cryopreserved in liquid nitrogen vapor phase. Purity and quantity of every magnetically sorted T cell population were checked by analytical flow cytometry. Genomic DNA was isolated from every sorted fraction and measured by UV absorbance on a Nanodrop 2000c.

The sequence was collected from a woman in her 30s in good health. The chain was built from TRBV11-2 and TRBJ1-6; the D gene is unclear. The sample consisted of memory CD4+ T cells sorted from blood. Reading the label with the study, this specimen's cell subset or site is: CD45RA-negative fraction. This receptor has the CDR3 CASSPGLDSPLHF. The nucleotide sequence is TGTGCCAGCAGCCCCGGACTGGATTCACCCCTCCACTTT.